This T cell receptor (beta chain) appears in the sequencing data of a study of cytomegalovirus exposure and HLA in healthy donors. Turning to the study itself: A data release that came early held approximately 85 million unique TCRs from HLA-typed donors. Study-wide points: CMV serostatus was the sole immune exposure data available. Prediction of most subjects' HLA-A and HLA-B alleles by TCR beta sequences was reportedly accurate. Prior analysis indicated that the majority of TCR beta V segments exhibited productivity approximately 87% or approximately 30% of the time.

The CDR3 consists of 15 residues. CDR1 and CDR2 from the germline V gene are MDHEN and SYDVKM. With V trimmed by 5 bases and J by 7 bases, 14 bases remained unmatched. A remark on this clone: Its antigen is not identified.

PCR involved 60 Vbeta and 13 Jbeta primers. Clones were read by immunoSEQ multiplex PCR, and TCRdb kept only the in-frame ones, dropping some. There are 95,000 to 100,000 clones in the sample; 75% to 90% occur only once, and less than 5% lies in the top ten. The chain couples TRBV28 to TRBJ2-7; 7 bases align to TRBD2. The sample taken for sequencing was PBMCs. This TCR was sampled from a man aged 25 to 40 in good health and CMV-seronegative. The CDR3 loop is CASSPSRRESSEQYF. CDR3 in DNA: TGTGCCAGCAGTCCCAGCCGGCGGGAGTCTAGTGAGCAGTACTTC.